This entry lists 29 T cell receptor beta chains sequenced from one sample in a study of T cell responses to AZD1222 COVID-19 vaccine. Profiling relied on immunoSEQ multiplex PCR, and the TCRdb table lists in-frame clones only, not all of them. The sample has around 80,000 clones; over 75% are singletons. The sequencing here drew on peripheral blood, taken 28 days after the second AZD1222 dose. These receptors all come from an adult who received the AZD1222 COVID-19 vaccine.

This chain links TRBV9 with TRBJ1-2; TRBD1 is a possible D gene (6 bases). The CDR3 is made up of 12 amino acids. Germline loops: CDR1 SGDLS, CDR2 YYNGEE. The V end was cut by 6 bases, the J end by 4 bases, with 10 bases between. The CDR3 nucleotides are TGTGCCAGCAAGGACAGCTTCTATGGCTACACCTTC. Protein: CASKDSFYGYTF.

The chain carries TRBV14 and TRBJ2-1; TRBD2 matches 12 bases. Germline trimming cut 3 bases from V and 9 bases from J; bases unmatched to any gene: 6. Looked up from germline, CDR1 is SGHDN and CDR2 is FVKESK. This CDR3 has 15 amino acids. The CDR3 sequence: CASSQLAGGLGEQFF. CDR3 coding DNA: TGTGCCAGCAGCCAGCTAGCGGGGGGGCTTGGTGAGCAGTTCTTC.

The rearrangement uses TRBV4-2 and TRBJ2-7; 7 bases map to TRBD2. Germline V lookup: CDR1 LGHNA, CDR2 YNFKEQ. This CDR3 spans 16 amino acids. V dropped 3 bases and J dropped 0; count of bases not matched to a gene: 8. CDR3 region: CASSQATSDYSYEQYF. For the CDR3, the DNA is TGTGCCAGCAGCCAGGCCACTAGCGATTACTCCTACGAGCAGTACTTC.

The V gene is TRBV4-2, the J gene TRBJ1-2; no clear D gene. Germline CDR1 LGHNA, CDR2 YNFKEQ. The CDR3 loop spans 14 amino acids. Trimming took off 1 base at V and 4 bases at J, with 10 bases between the two ends. The CDR3 spells CASSQGSEPYGYTF. The DNA of the CDR3 is TGTGCCAGCAGCCAAGGGAGCGAACCCTATGGCTACACCTTC.

Only one count was recorded for this clone. This rearrangement joins TRBV7-2 to TRBJ1-2; D remains ambiguous. V was clipped by 5 bases and J by 7 bases, with 11 bases between them. Germline V gene data show CDR1 as SGHTA and CDR2 as FQGNSA. The CDR3 runs 12 residues. CDR3 DNA sequence: TGTGCCAGCAGCCCAAGTTCCGGTGGCTACACCTTC. Residues: CASSPSSGGYTF.

The genes are TRBV28 and TRBJ2-1; 10 nucleotides align to TRBD1. V gave up 5 bases and J gave up 10 bases; unmatched junction bases: 8. The V gene's germline CDR1 is MDHEN and CDR2 SYDVKM. This CDR3 has 14 amino acids. The CDR3 protein is CASSPPGQGTEQFF. The CDR3 nucleotides read TGTGCCAGCAGTCCTCCGGGACAGGGGACCGAGCAGTTCTTC.

The gene calls are TRBV28 and TRBJ1-6; D is undetermined. Germline-derived CDR1 and CDR2 are MDHEN and SYDVKM. Trimming took 3 bases from V and 0 from J, leaving 12 bases between them. This CDR3 region has 17 residues. The DNA for the CDR3 is TGTGCCAGCAGTTTGGGAGCAGTTAGCTCCTATAATTCACCCCTCCACTTT. Its translation is CASSLGAVSSYNSPLHF.

The genes are TRBV4-1 and TRBJ2-2, with D possibly matching TRBD1 (5 bases). CDR1 is MGHRA, CDR2 YSYEKL, per germline. V was pared by 3 bases and J by 1 base, with 15 bases between. CDR3 size: 17 residues. The CDR3 here is CASSHPLTERNTGELFF. The CDR3 nucleotides read TGCGCCAGCAGCCACCCCTTGACAGAGCGGAACACCGGGGAGCTGTTTTTT.

The chain has TRBV6-7 and TRBJ2-2, with D maybe TRBD2 (6 bases). TRBV6-7 falls under the ORF class, with uncertain function. This CDR3 contains 20 residues. Trimming took 5 bases from V and 3 from J, leaving 28 bases between them. The CDR3 DNA follows: TGTGCCAGCAGTAGCCCTTGGAGGGTTCGAGGGAATAAGGACACCGGGGAGCTGTTTTTT. Protein: CASSSPWRVRGNKDTGELFF.

CDR3 in DNA: TGTGCCAGCAGTCCCCCGGGACTAGCTTCGTCGTACTTC. Translated: CASSPPGLASSYF. V usage is TRBV28 and J usage is TRBJ2-7, with TRBD2 identical over 9 bases. Germline CDR1 reads MDHEN; CDR2 reads SYDVKM. The CDR3 consists of 13 residues. Trimming cost V 5 bases and J 12 bases; bases outside gene matches: 11.

The chain joins TRBV27 to TRBJ1-4, with 11 bases identical to TRBD1. J gave up 4 bases and V 6 bases, and 4 bases lay outside the gene matches. This CDR3 has 15 amino acids. Germline CDR1 MNHEY, CDR2 SMNVEV (reference sequence). Here the CDR3 DNA reads TGTGCCAGCAGGGACAGGGGGCTGAATAATGAAAAACTGTTTTTT. This codes for CASRDRGLNNEKLFF.

This chain joins TRBV11-2 and TRBJ2-7; 9 bases are shared with TRBD1. The V and J ends lost 5 bases and 4 bases, in that order; junction bases with no gene match: 9. Germline CDR1 SGHAT, CDR2 FQNNGV. The CDR3 has 15 residues. CDR3 DNA sequence: TGTGCCAGCAGCCCGAGTGGGACAGGGAGATACGAGCAGTACTTC. This encodes CASSPSGTGRYEQYF.

This chain links TRBV11-3 with TRBJ2-7, with D perhaps given as TRBD1 or TRBD2 (5 bases each). The germline CDR1 and CDR2 sequences are SGHNT and YENEEA. V was trimmed by 5 bases and J by 7 bases, leaving 21 bases between them. The CDR3 spans 15 residues. CDR3 amino acids: CASSTLEAGSEEQYF. The CDR3 bases are TGTGCCAGCAGCACCTTGGAGGCAGGGTCGGAGGAGCAGTACTTC. Looking up the rest from reference TRBV11-3 and TRBJ2-7 gives the full variable domain: EAGVVQSPRYKIIEKKQPVAFWCNPISGHNTLYWYLQNLGQGPELLIRYENEEAVDDSQLPKDRFSAERLKGVDSTLKIQPAELGDSAVYLCASSTLEAGSEEQYFGPGTRLTVT.

V gene TRBV28 combines with J gene TRBJ2-1; 8 bases fit TRBD2. With 6 bases clipped from V and 7 bases from J, the junction kept 11 bases outside the gene matches. This CDR3 has 15 amino acids. Germline CDR1 is MDHEN and CDR2 is SYDVKM. CDR3: CASSRNSGDVNEQFF. The CDR3 DNA sequence: TGTGCCAGCAGCCGCAATAGCGGGGATGTGAATGAGCAGTTCTTC. The whole variable domain, filled in from reference TRBV28 and TRBJ2-1, reads DVKVTQSSRYLVKRTGEKVFLECVQDMDHENMFWYRQDPGLGLRLIYFSYDVKMKEKGDIPEGYSVSREKKERFSLILESASTNQTSMYLCASSRNSGDVNEQFFGPGTRLTVL.

The V and J genes are TRBV7-9 and TRBJ1-2, with D unresolved. Germline V gene lookup returns CDR1 SEHNR and CDR2 FQNEAQ (reference sequence). This CDR3 is built from 13 residues. The V and J ends lost 1 base and 2 bases respectively, with 5 bases between them. The CDR3 loop reads CASSLGGNYGYTF. DNA of the CDR3: TGTGCCAGCAGCTTAGGTGGGAACTATGGCTACACCTTC. Variable domain in full (rest from reference TRBV7-9 and TRBJ1-2): DTGVSQNPRHKITKRGQNVTFRCDPISEHNRLYWYRQTLGQGPEFLTYFQNEAQLEKSRLLSDRFSAERPKGSFSTLEIQRTEQGDSAMYLCASSLGGNYGYTFGSGTRLTVV.

The chain recombines TRBV20-1 with TRBJ2-1; D remains unclear. This CDR3 has 16 residues. V lost 3 bases, J lost 0 bases, and 15 bases lay in between. The germline V gene has CDR1 DFQATT and CDR2 SNEGSKA (reference sequence). CDR3 nucleotides: TGCAGTGCTAGTAGGTCCGGACCGGGCTCCTACAATGAGCAGTTCTTC. Translating it yields CSASRSGPGSYNEQFF.

The rearrangement links TRBV29-1 to TRBJ2-3; TRBD1 matches at 10 bases. The CDR3 contains 14 residues. Per germline, CDR1 SQVTM and CDR2 ANQGSEA. V trimming: 3 bases; J trimming: 3 bases; junction bases outside the gene matches: 3. CDR3 nucleotides: TGCAGCGTTGACGGGACAGGGGCTACAGATACGCAGTATTTT. Its translation is CSVDGTGATDTQYF.

This clone was picked up a small number of times. This rearrangement joins TRBV11-3 to TRBJ2-1; the D is unclear. Germline loops: CDR1 SGHNT, CDR2 YENEEA. This CDR3 is built from 14 residues. The V and J ends lost 1 base and 2 bases respectively, with 6 bases between them. CDR3 in amino acids: CASSLVWAYNEQFF. The DNA of the CDR3 is TGTGCCAGCAGCTTAGTTTGGGCCTACAATGAGCAGTTCTTC.

This sequence joins TRBV7-9 and TRBJ2-6; the D is unclear. The V gene lost 7 bases and the J gene lost 0 bases, with 13 bases spanning the gap. Germline V gene lookup returns CDR1 SEHNR and CDR2 FQNEAQ (reference sequence). There are 16 residues in the CDR3. CDR3: CASNVLHASGANVLTF. The CDR3 bases are TGTGCCAGCAACGTGTTACACGCCTCTGGGGCCAACGTCCTGACTTTC.

The rearrangement joins TRBV6-6 to TRBJ2-7, with 7 nucleotides matching TRBD1. J lost 2 bases, V lost 6 bases, and 7 bases had no gene match. Germline V lookup: CDR1 MNHNY, CDR2 SVGAGI (reference sequence). The CDR3 consists of 14 residues. The chain's CDR3 is CASSFRQGTYEQYF. In nucleotides, the CDR3 is TGTGCCAGCAGCTTTCGACAGGGAACCTACGAGCAGTACTTC.

The rearrangement uses TRBV4-2 and TRBJ1-4; TRBD1 is a possible D gene (5 bases). Per the germline V gene, CDR1 is LGHNA and CDR2 is YNFKEQ. The CDR3 runs 16 residues. The V gene lost 1 base and the J gene lost 0 bases, with 9 bases spanning the gap. CDR3: CASSQVRTTTNEKLFF. The CDR3 coding sequence is TGTGCCAGCAGCCAAGTTAGGACAACAACTAATGAAAAACTGTTTTTT.

This chain uses TRBV28 with TRBJ1-1; unclear D gene. The CDR3 spans 15 residues. Trimming took off 5 bases at V and 1 base at J, with 14 bases between the two ends. Germline lookup yields CDR1 MDHEN and CDR2 SYDVKM. CDR3 bases: TGTGCCAGCAGTCAACTGGACTACCGGAACACTGAAGCTTTCTTT. This encodes CASSQLDYRNTEAFF.

This chain links TRBV5-5 with TRBJ2-5; possibly TRBD2 for D (5 bases). V lost 1 base and J lost 1, with 17 bases in between. The CDR3 has 17 residues. CDR1 is SGHKS, CDR2 YYEKEE, per germline (reference sequence). The CDR3, as DNA: TGTGCCAGCAGCTTGAACGAGGCTGGACTGCGCCAAGAGACCCAGTACTTC. Translated: CASSLNEAGLRQETQYF.

The chain employs TRBV3-1 (or the pseudogene TRBV3-2) and TRBJ1-1; D uncertain. V lost 4 bases and J lost 10, with 22 bases in between. CDR3 length: 15 residues. CDR1 LGHDT and CDR2 YNNKEL come from the germline V gene (reference sequence). CDR3 sequence: CASSPFPSNLDRAFF. In DNA, the CDR3 is TGTGCCAGCAGCCCCTTCCCCTCGAATTTGGACCGAGCTTTCTTT.

V gene TRBV6-5 combines with J gene TRBJ1-1, with D uncertain. This CDR3 is 13 amino acids long. With 4 bases removed from V and 0 bases from J, the gap between germline ends came to 6 bases. Germline V gene sequence: CDR1 MNHEY, CDR2 SVGAGI. CDR3 nucleotide sequence: TGTGCCAGCAGTTTAAGCTTGAACACTGAAGCTTTCTTT. Its translation: CASSLSLNTEAFF.

This chain uses TRBV25-1 with TRBJ1-3; D is unclear. The CDR3 is 15 residues long. Per the germline V gene, CDR1 is MGHDK and CDR2 is SYGVNS. V lost 3 bases and J lost 3, with 12 bases in between. The CDR3 DNA sequence: TGTGCCAGCAGTGATCAAGCCTTCGTTGGAAACACCATATATTTT. It translates to CASSDQAFVGNTIYF.

As to this clone: This CDR3 is also generated by other DNA sequences in the sample. The chain links TRBV7-6 to TRBJ2-5, with 9 bases that match TRBD2. Germline CDR1 is SGHVS and CDR2 is FNYEAQ. Germline trimming cut 4 bases from V and 4 bases from J; bases unmatched to any gene: 7. The CDR3 spans 15 residues. The CDR3 DNA reads TGTGCCAGCAGCTCGATCGCGGGGGGGGGAGAGACCCAGTACTTC. Translation gives CASSSIAGGGETQYF.

This chain connects TRBV5-1 to TRBJ1-4; D uncertain. V lost 2 bases and J 8 bases, leaving 13 bases between the germline ends. The V gene's germline CDR1 is SGHRS and CDR2 YFSETQ. There are 14 residues in the CDR3. CDR3: CASSLALGGEKLFF. Here the CDR3 DNA reads TGCGCCAGCAGCTTAGCCCTGGGCGGGGAAAAACTGTTTTTT.

The V gene is TRBV28, the J gene TRBJ1-5, with D tentatively TRBD1 (5 bases). Germline loops: CDR1 MDHEN, CDR2 SYDVKM. The CDR3 length is 13 residues. Trimming stripped 7 bases from V and 5 bases from J, with 12 bases between. The CDR3 DNA reads TGTGCCAGCATGAGAAGGGGATATCAGCCCCAGCATTTT. It specifies CASMRRGYQPQHF. The complete variable domain, with remaining parts taken from reference TRBV28 and TRBJ1-5, reads DVKVTQSSRYLVKRTGEKVFLECVQDMDHENMFWYRQDPGLGLRLIYFSYDVKMKEKGDIPEGYSVSREKKERFSLILESASTNQTSMYLCASMRRGYQPQHFGDGTRLSIL.